This T cell receptor (beta chain) was sequenced during a study of beta chain features in type 1 diabetes. About the study: All samples together contributed 107,917,701 sorted cells for examination.

Study findings and constraints: In all four CD4+ subsets, TCRB CDR3 length was significantly, moderately reduced in type 1 diabetes. For patients and controls alike, PCR might favor shorter templates to the same degree. The question left open here concerned HLA type influencing TCRB rearrangement.

The CDR3 is made up of 16 amino acids. Trimming at V came to 7 bases and at J to 8 bases, leaving 13 bases not matched to a gene. Per germline, CDR1 SGHTA and CDR2 FQGNSA. Turning to this clone: Its antigen is not identified.

Every isolated RNA sample was fully reverse transcribed, so sequencing captured expressed TCRB transcripts. Measured with immunoSEQ multiplex PCR; TCRdb has only the in-frame clones, and not every one. The sample consists of around 150,000 clones, more than 60% of them appearing once. This chain joins TRBV7-2 and TRBJ1-6; 8 bases line up with TRBD1. The TCR comes from a man under 40 with type 1 diabetes. Source material: naive CD4+ T cells from blood. Here the CDR3 DNA reads TGTGCCAGCAACCCTCATCGTGGACAGGGCGATTCACCCCTCCACTTT. Encoded protein: CASNPHRGQGDSPLHF.